The clone carrying this TCR beta chain has a count of ten or more. Antigen unknown. This entry belongs to a study of T cells after yellow fever vaccination. Study-level points and caveats: Abundant contaminating clonotypes from the bulk population could appear in FACS-sorted repertoires. Booster samples showed a return of most primary-vaccination clones (under 97% CD4, approximately 88% CD8).

From the 5' RACE reads, TCRdb called clonotypes with MiXCR, one entry per CDR3 protein. The table has about 69,000 distinct CDR3 sequences, around 6.2% seen once. The ends lost 8 bases at V and 4 bases at J; junction bases unmatched: 12. This CDR3 is 15 amino acids long. Germline assignment: CDR1 SNHLY and CDR2 FYNNEI. The TCR sequence derives from a young man who received the YFV17D yellow fever vaccine. The genes are TRBV2 and TRBJ2-3; 7 nucleotides agree with TRBD1. The source material was CD4+ T cells sorted from PBMCs, sampled about 2 weeks after the first yellow fever vaccination. This chain's CDR3 is CASHRGRFGADTQYF. DNA for the CDR3: TGTGCCAGCCACAGGGGACGATTTGGCGCAGATACGCAGTATTTT.